This T cell receptor beta chain was sequenced in a study of shared clonotypes between healthy human individuals. Donation came from healthy HIV-negative adults that had no recent acute infections or vaccinations. Points from the study as a whole: The authors sampled blood alone, and tissue repertoires likely differ.

Germline V lookup: CDR1 SGHNT, CDR2 YYREEE (reference sequence). The CDR3 runs 14 residues. The ends were cut back, 3 bases at V and 1 base at J, with 8 bases in the middle. The test was conducted at deep level. The authors split each subset's genomic DNA evenly across several immunoSEQ plates. Some clones are missing from TCRdb's copy, which holds only in-frame ones; the method was immunoSEQ multiplex PCR. The data contain around 500,000 clones, roughly 85% of them seen just once; the ten biggest clones take up about 12%. A word on this clone: The antigen is unknown.

This chain uses TRBV5-4 with TRBJ1-3; D gene unclear. The sequencing input was PBMCs. The TCR comes from a middle-aged woman in good health. Some clones in this sample may be carry-over from other donors' samples. The CDR3 DNA sequence: TGTGCCAGCAGCTCCCACACTTCTGGAAACACCATATATTTT. Its translation: CASSSHTSGNTIYF.